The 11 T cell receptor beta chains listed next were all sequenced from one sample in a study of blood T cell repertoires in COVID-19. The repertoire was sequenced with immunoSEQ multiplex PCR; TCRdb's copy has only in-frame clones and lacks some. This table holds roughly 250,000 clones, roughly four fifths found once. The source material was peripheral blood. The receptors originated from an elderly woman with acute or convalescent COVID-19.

CDR3 residues: CASSSPPRGDYGYTF. The CDR3 region has the DNA TGTGCCAGCAGCTCCCCGCCCAGGGGTGACTATGGCTACACCTTC. This rearrangement joins TRBV28 to TRBJ1-2, with D possibly matching TRBD1 (6 bases). Germline V CDR1 and CDR2: MDHEN, SYDVKM. The CDR3 has 15 residues. Between the trimmed V and J ends, which lost 6 bases and 3 bases, there was a span of 17 bases.

CDR3 region: CASSPATGSTDTQYF. CDR3 coding DNA: TGTGCCAGCAGCCCGGCGACAGGGAGCACAGATACGCAGTATTTT. V is TRBV11-1 and J is TRBJ2-3; TRBD1 matches 7 bases. The germline CDR1 and CDR2 sequences are SGHAT and FQDESV (reference sequence). The V and J ends lost 5 bases and 0 bases, in that order; junction bases with no gene match: 5. CDR3 length: 15 amino acids.

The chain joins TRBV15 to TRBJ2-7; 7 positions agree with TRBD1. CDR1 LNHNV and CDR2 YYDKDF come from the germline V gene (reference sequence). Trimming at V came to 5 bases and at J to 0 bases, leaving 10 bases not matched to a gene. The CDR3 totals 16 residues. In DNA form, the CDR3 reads TGTGCCACCAGCTCACAGACTTGGGACAGCTCCTACGAGCAGTACTTC. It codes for CATSSQTWDSSYEQYF.

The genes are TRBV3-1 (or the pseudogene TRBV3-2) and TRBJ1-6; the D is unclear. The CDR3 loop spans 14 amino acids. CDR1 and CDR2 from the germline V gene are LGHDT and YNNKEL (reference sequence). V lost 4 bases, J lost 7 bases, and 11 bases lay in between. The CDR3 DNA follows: TGTGCCAGCAGCCTACAGTATATAAATTCACCCCTCCACTTT. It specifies CASSLQYINSPLHF.

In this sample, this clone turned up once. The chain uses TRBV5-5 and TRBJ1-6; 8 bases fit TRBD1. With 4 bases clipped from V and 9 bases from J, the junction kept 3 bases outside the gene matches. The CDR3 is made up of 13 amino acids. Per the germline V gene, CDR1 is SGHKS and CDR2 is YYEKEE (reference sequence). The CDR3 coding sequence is TGTGCCAGCAGCATAACAGGGGGTTCACCCCTCCACTTT. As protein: CASSITGGSPLHF. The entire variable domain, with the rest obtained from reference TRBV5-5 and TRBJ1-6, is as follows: DAGVTQSPTHLIKTRGQQVTLRCSPISGHKSVSWYQQVLGQGPQFIFQYYEKEERGRGNFPDRFSARQFPNYSSELNVNALLLGDSALYLCASSITGGSPLHFGNGTRLTVT.

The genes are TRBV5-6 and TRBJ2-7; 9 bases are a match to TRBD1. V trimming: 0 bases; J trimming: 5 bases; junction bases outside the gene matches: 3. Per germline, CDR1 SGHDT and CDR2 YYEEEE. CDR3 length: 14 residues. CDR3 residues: CASSLGQGVDEQYF. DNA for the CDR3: TGTGCCAGCAGCTTGGGACAGGGGGTAGACGAGCAGTACTTC.

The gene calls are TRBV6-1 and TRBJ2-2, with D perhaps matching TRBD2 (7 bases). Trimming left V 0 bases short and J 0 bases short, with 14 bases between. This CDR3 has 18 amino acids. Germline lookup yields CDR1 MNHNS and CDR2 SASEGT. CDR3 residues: CASSEALLGGANTGELFF. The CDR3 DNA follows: TGTGCCAGCAGTGAAGCGCTGTTAGGGGGGGCGAACACCGGGGAGCTGTTTTTT.

CDR3 region: CASYRTVNGYTF. The CDR3, as DNA: TGTGCCAGCTACAGGACGGTGAATGGCTACACCTTC. The chain has TRBV7-9 and TRBJ1-2; D might be TRBD1 (5 bases). V was cut by 8 bases and J by 6 bases, with 13 bases left in between. The CDR3 sequence is 12 residues long. The germline CDR1 and CDR2 sequences are SEHNR and FQNEAQ (reference sequence). The variable domain in full, with the rest retrieved from reference TRBV7-9 and TRBJ1-2, is DTGVSQNPRHKITKRGQNVTFRCDPISEHNRLYWYRQTLGQGPEFLTYFQNEAQLEKSRLLSDRFSAERPKGSFSTLEIQRTEQGDSAMYLCASYRTVNGYTFGSGTRLTVV.

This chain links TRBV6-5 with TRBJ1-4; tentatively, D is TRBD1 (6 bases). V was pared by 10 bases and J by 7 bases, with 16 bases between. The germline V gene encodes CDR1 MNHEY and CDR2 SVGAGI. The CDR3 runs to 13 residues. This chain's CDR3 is CATWGGLGEKLFF. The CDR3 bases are TGTGCCACCTGGGGGGGCCTGGGTGAAAAACTGTTTTTT.

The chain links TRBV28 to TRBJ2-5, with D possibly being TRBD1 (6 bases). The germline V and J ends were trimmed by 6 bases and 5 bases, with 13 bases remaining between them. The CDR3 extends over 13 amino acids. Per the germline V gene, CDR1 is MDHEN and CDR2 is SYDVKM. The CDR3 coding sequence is TGTGCCAGCAGGAATCAGGGGCGGGAGACCCAGTACTTC. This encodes CASRNQGRETQYF. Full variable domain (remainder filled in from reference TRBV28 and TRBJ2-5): DVKVTQSSRYLVKRTGEKVFLECVQDMDHENMFWYRQDPGLGLRLIYFSYDVKMKEKGDIPEGYSVSREKKERFSLILESASTNQTSMYLCASRNQGRETQYFGPGTRLLVL.

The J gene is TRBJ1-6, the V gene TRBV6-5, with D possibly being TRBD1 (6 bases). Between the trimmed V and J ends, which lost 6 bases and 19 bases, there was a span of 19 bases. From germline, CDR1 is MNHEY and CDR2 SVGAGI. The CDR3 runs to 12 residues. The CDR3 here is CASSSSGTQAHF. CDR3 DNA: TGTGCCAGCAGCTCTTCCGGGACACAGGCGCACTTT.